This T cell receptor beta chain was obtained from a study of blood T cell repertoires in COVID-19. For the study at large: Both acute and convalescent COVID-19 samples were obtained from the United States, Italy and Spain.

Trimming removed 4 bases at V and 7 bases at J, with 4 bases between. The CDR3 has 11 residues. Participant reports of clinical history set cohort assignment. Original data processing: Nucleated cell counts were estimated from reference gene primer amplification. Profiled with immunoSEQ multiplex PCR; TCRdb holds only in-frame clones, not every one. V, J and clone size are those of that table, while D and trimming were read from the DNA. This table holds 330,000 or so clones, approximately 92% found once. This clonotype was obtained from a woman aged 30 to 39 who had recovered from COVID-19. This chain links TRBV12-3 or TRBV12-4 with TRBJ2-2; D remains unclear. Sequenced material: PBMCs or T cells enriched from blood (not recorded which). The DNA of the CDR3 is TGTGCCAGCAGTTCGGGCGGGGAGCTGTTTTTT. Residues: CASSSGGELFF.